A selection of T cell receptor beta chains follows, all from one sample in a study of immune heterogeneity within non-small cell lung tumors. TCRdb reanalysed the multiplex PCR reads using MiXCR and keeps one entry per CDR3 protein. The sample contains more than 9,000 distinct CDR3 sequences, approximately 31% of which appear only once. The specimen sequenced was lung tumor tissue. The receptors originated from a man in his 60s with non-small cell lung cancer. Both conserved end residues are part of each CDR3. D genes are given only for firm matches. Clone size is shown for a subset of rows, as once, few, many or a class of expanded clone.

D | J | V | size | DNA | CDR3
TRBD1 | TRBJ2-7 | TRBV18 | . | TGTGCCAGCTCACCATCGGGGACAGCCGCCTACGAGCAGTACTTC | CASSPSGTAAYEQYF
. | TRBJ2-7 | TRBV28 | medium-sized | TGTGCCAGCAGTTTAGCGGGCTACGCCTACGAGCAGTACTTC | CASSLAGYAYEQYF
TRBD2 | TRBJ2-5 | TRBV20-1 | medium-sized | TGCAGCGTAGCGGGAGAGACCCAAGAGACCCAGTACTTC | CSVAGETQETQYF
. | TRBJ2-1 | TRBV20-1 | few | TGCAGTGCGTTCCTGTTATCATACCACGATGAGCAGTTCTTC | CSAFLLSYHDEQFF
TRBD1 | TRBJ1-6 | TRBV20-1 | many | TGCAGTGCTAGCTGGGACAGGGGCTATAATTCACCCCTCCACTTT | CSASWDRGYNSPLHF
. | TRBJ2-2 | TRBV10-1 | few | TGCGCCAGCAGTGTTCTTCGGAACACCGGGGAGCTGTTTTTT | CASSVLRNTGELFF
. | TRBJ1-3 | TRBV6-5 | . | TGTGCCAGCAGTTACTCGACCCTGGCAGGTTGGGGAAACACCATATATTTT | CASSYSTLAGWGNTIYF
. | TRBJ2-5 | TRBV28 | many | TGTGCCAGCCAAGGGGGAGGGGCTAGCGGCCTACAAGAGACCCAGTACTTC | CASQGGGASGLQETQYF
TRBD2 | TRBJ2-3 | TRBV7-6 | . | TGTGCCAGCAGCCTCGGGGGGGGCGCCCCGCTAGATACGCAGTATTTT | CASSLGGGAPLDTQYF
. | TRBJ1-1 | TRBV20-1 | many | TGCAGTGCTAGGTCACCCAGGGGTATGAACACTGAAGCTTTCTTT | CSARSPRGMNTEAFF
. | TRBJ2-3 | TRBV6-1 | . | TGTGCCATCAGTGGCGTCGGAGTAAGGACAGATACGCAGTATTTT | CAISGVGVRTDTQYF
. | TRBJ2-5 | TRBV2 | . | TGTGCCAGCAGTACCGACAGCCACCAAGAGACCCAGTACTTC | CASSTDSHQETQYF
. | TRBJ2-1 | TRBV6-6 | . | TGTGCCAGCAGTTACTCGAGCGGGTACAATGAGCAGTTCTTC | CASSYSSGYNEQFF
. | TRBJ2-7 | TRBV30 | medium-sized | TGTGCCTGGAGTCCCTTCAGAGACTACGAGCAGTACTTC | CAWSPFRDYEQYF
. | TRBJ2-7 | TRBV24-1 | many | TGTGCCACCAGTGACAACCAACCGGGACGGGGCGAGCAGTACTTC | CATSDNQPGRGEQYF
. | TRBJ2-7 | TRBV6-1 | . | TGTGCCAGCAGTGAAGAGGATAGCGGCTCCTACGAGCAGTACTTC | CASSEEDSGSYEQYF
. | TRBJ1-1 | TRBV20-1 | many | TGCAGTGCCAATATTCCGGGGGCGGGGACTGAAGCTTTCTTT | CSANIPGAGTEAFF
TRBD2 | TRBJ2-1 | TRBV12-3/TRBV12-4 | medium-sized | TGTGCCAGCAGTTGGGCGGGAGCGTCCTACAATGAGCAGTTCTTC | CASSWAGASYNEQFF
TRBD2 | TRBJ2-1 | TRBV11-2 | medium-sized | TGTGCCAGCAGCGGGGCGGGAGGCTACAATGAGCAGTTCTTC | CASSGAGGYNEQFF
TRBD2 | TRBJ2-1 | TRBV10-1 | medium-sized | TGCGCCAGGTATCCGGGACTAGCGGGAGTTGAGCAGTTCTTC | CARYPGLAGVEQFF
. | TRBJ1-1 | TRBV11-3 | many | TGTGCCAGCAGCTTAGCCTGGGCGAACACTGAAGCTTTCTTT | CASSLAWANTEAFF
. | TRBJ1-2 | TRBV6-2/TRBV6-3 | . | TGTGCCAGCAGCCGAGGATCGGACTTAAAATATGGCTACACCTTC | CASSRGSDLKYGYTF
. | TRBJ2-7 | TRBV9 | many | TGTGCCAGCAGCGTTGGGGAATCCTACGAGCAGTACTTC | CASSVGESYEQYF
TRBD2 | TRBJ2-7 | TRBV6-2/TRBV6-3 | large | TGTGCCAGCCGACCGACGGCTAGCGGAGTTTACGAGCAGTACTTC | CASRPTASGVYEQYF
. | TRBJ2-1 | TRBV3-1 | few | TGTGCCAGCAGCCAAGATCAGAGCGACGGGTATGAGCAGTTCTTC | CASSQDQSDGYEQFF
. | TRBJ2-1 | TRBV19 | many | TGTGCCAGTAGTATGACGGGGCATGAGCAGTTCTTC | CASSMTGHEQFF
TRBD1 | TRBJ2-1 | TRBV20-1 | many | TGCAGTGCGACAGGGTCGCTCAGGGAGCAGTTCTTC | CSATGSLREQFF
TRBD2 | TRBJ2-3 | TRBV13 | medium-sized | TGTGCCAGCATAGTGAGCGGGAGCTTCGCAGATACGCAGTATTTT | CASIVSGSFADTQYF
. | TRBJ1-5 | TRBV3-1 | . | TGTGCCAGCAGCCAAGCCGGCGGGTACAATCAGCCCCAGCATTTT | CASSQAGGYNQPQHF
. | TRBJ2-2 | TRBV3-1 | many | TGTGCCAGCAGCCAAAACGGAGGGGGGACCGGGGAGCTGTTTTTT | CASSQNGGGTGELFF
TRBD1 | TRBJ1-6 | TRBV28 | . | TGTGCCAGCAGTTTAATGAGACAGGGGAATTCACCCCTCCACTTT | CASSLMRQGNSPLHF
TRBD2 | TRBJ2-1 | TRBV12-5 | medium-sized | TGTGCTAGTGGTTTAGGACTAGCGGGATTCGATGAGCAGTTCTTC | CASGLGLAGFDEQFF
. | TRBJ2-5 | TRBV6-1 | few | TGTGCCAGCTGGGGACTCTCGCCCCAGTACTTC | CASWGLSPQYF
TRBD1 | TRBJ2-3 | TRBV20-1 | many | TGCAGTGCTACCCCCGGACAGGGGGCTATCGCGCAGTATTTT | CSATPGQGAIAQYF